One and the same sample provided the 27 T cell receptor beta chains below, sequenced in a study of CD8 T cells in Susac syndrome. An input of about 0.45 to 1 ug of RNA was subjected to reverse transcription using random hexamers. TCRdb recomputed calls from the immunoSEQ multiplex PCR reads with MiXCR, one row per CDR3 protein. Among a few hundred thousand distinct CDR3 sequences listed, 85% were seen once. Sequencing input: CD8+ T cells from PBMCs. These receptors came from a human donor with multiple sclerosis.

The chain has TRBV5-5 and TRBJ1-2; D is unresolved. Germline values: CDR1 SGHKS, CDR2 YYEKEE (reference sequence). This CDR3 has 16 amino acids. The V end was cut by 0 bases, the J end by 1 base, with 13 bases between. The CDR3 spells CASSLAVSDLNYGYTF. CDR3 DNA sequence: TGTGCCAGCAGCTTGGCCGTCTCAGACCTTAACTATGGCTACACCTTC.

This chain connects TRBV7-9 to TRBJ2-7, with a possible D match to TRBD2 (6 bases). The germline CDR1 and CDR2 sequences are SEHNR and FQNEAQ (reference sequence). V was pared by 5 bases and J by 2 bases, with 13 bases between. There are 14 residues in the CDR3. CDR3 sequence (DNA): TGTGCCAGCAGCCCCGGAGGGGACCCCTACGAGCAGTACTTC. This encodes CASSPGGDPYEQYF.

V is TRBV7-9 and J is TRBJ2-7; TRBD1 agrees at 8 bases. Germline V gene lookup returns CDR1 SEHNR and CDR2 FQNEAQ (reference sequence). The CDR3 runs to 15 residues. V dropped 5 bases and J dropped 0; count of bases not matched to a gene: 6. CDR3 loop: CASSGAGGASYEQYF. DNA for the CDR3: TGTGCCAGCAGCGGTGCAGGGGGCGCCTCCTACGAGCAGTACTTC. The whole variable domain, filled in from reference TRBV7-9 and TRBJ2-7, reads DTGVSQNPRHKITKRGQNVTFRCDPISEHNRLYWYRQTLGQGPEFLTYFQNEAQLEKSRLLSDRFSAERPKGSFSTLEIQRTEQGDSAMYLCASSGAGGASYEQYFGPGTRLTVT.

V is TRBV11-1 and J is TRBJ2-1; no clear D. The V and J ends lost 3 bases and 8 bases respectively, with 11 bases between them. The CDR3 covers 13 residues. CDR1 is SGHAT and CDR2 is FQDESV in the germline V gene (reference sequence). The chain's CDR3 is CASSLGSYDEQFF. DNA of the CDR3: TGTGCCAGCAGCTTGGGGTCTTACGATGAGCAGTTCTTC. The full variable domain, rest sourced from reference TRBV11-1 and TRBJ2-1, is EAEVAQSPRYKITEKSQAVAFWCDPISGHATLYWYRQILGQGPELLVQFQDESVVDDSQLPKDRFSAERLKGVDSTLKIQPAELGDSAMYLCASSLGSYDEQFFGPGTRLTVL.

The chain carries TRBV19 and TRBJ1-5; unclear D gene. Trimming cost V 4 bases and J 2 bases, with 12 bases left between them. The germline V gene encodes CDR1 LNHDA and CDR2 SQIVND (reference sequence). CDR3 length: 15 residues. The CDR3 is CASSTVPGGNQPQHF. CDR3 bases: TGTGCCAGTAGTACGGTTCCGGGCGGCAATCAGCCCCAGCATTTT.

The rearrangement links TRBV16 to TRBJ1-6; D possibly corresponds to TRBD1 (5 bases). The CDR3 loop spans 16 amino acids. The germline CDR1 and CDR2 sequences are KGHSY and FQNENV. V gave up 0 bases and J gave up 4 bases, with 10 bases separating them. The CDR3 DNA reads as TGTGCCAGCAGCCAATCGTTGGCAGGGTATAATTCACCCCTCCACTTT. This sequence encodes CASSQSLAGYNSPLHF. The full variable domain, its missing parts supplied by reference TRBV16 and TRBJ1-6, is GEEVAQTPKHLVRGEGQKAKLYCAPIKGHSYVFWYQQVLKNEFKFLISFQNENVFDETGMPKERFSAKCLPNSPCSLEIQATKLEDSAVYFCASSQSLAGYNSPLHFGNGTRLTVT.

The chain carries TRBV14 and TRBJ1-1; D is undetermined. There are 16 residues in the CDR3. With 2 bases removed from V and 1 base from J, the gap between germline ends came to 14 bases. Germline assignment: CDR1 SGHDN and CDR2 FVKESK. CDR3 sequence reads: CASSQPYPGSNTEAFF. The CDR3 DNA follows: TGTGCCAGCAGCCAACCTTATCCGGGTTCGAACACTGAAGCTTTCTTT. The whole variable domain, filled in from reference TRBV14 and TRBJ1-1, reads EAGVTQFPSHSVIEKGQTVTLRCDPISGHDNLYWYRRVMGKEIKFLLHFVKESKQDESGMPNNRFLAERTGGTYSTLKVQPAELEDSGVYFCASSQPYPGSNTEAFFGQGTRLTVV.

This clonotype appeared a single time. V gene TRBV6-5 combines with J gene TRBJ1-1, with D possibly TRBD1 on 5 matching bases. V dropped 8 bases and J dropped 0 bases, with 13 bases sitting between them. The V gene's germline CDR1 is MNHEY and CDR2 SVGAGI. There are 14 residues in the CDR3. The CDR3 DNA follows: TGTGCCAGCCGACAGCCTGCATTGAACACTGAAGCTTTCTTT. It encodes CASRQPALNTEAFF.

The DNA for the CDR3 is TGCGCCAGCAGCTTGAGAGGTCCTCACCCCGGGGAGCTGTTTTTT. Protein product: CASSLRGPHPGELFF. The V call is TRBV5-1, the J call TRBJ2-2, with D unclear. This CDR3 spans 15 amino acids. V gave up 1 base and J gave up 6 bases, with 13 bases separating them. The germline V gene encodes CDR1 SGHRS and CDR2 YFSETQ.

This clonotype was found a few times. This rearrangement joins TRBV6-5 to TRBJ1-1; D unclear. CDR1 is MNHEY, CDR2 SVGAGI, per germline. The CDR3 has 11 residues. Between the trimmed V and J ends, which lost 2 bases and 6 bases, there was a span of 4 bases. The CDR3 here is CASSYGSEAFF. The CDR3 DNA reads as TGTGCCAGCAGTTACGGGTCTGAAGCTTTCTTT.

This clonotype was recorded a few times. This chain uses TRBV7-8 with TRBJ2-1; 10 nucleotides align to TRBD2. The CDR3 is made up of 15 amino acids. V was clipped by 6 bases and J by 6 bases; unmatched bases: 8. The V gene's germline CDR1 is SGHVS and CDR2 FQNEAQ. The CDR3 sequence: CASSYTSGKGNEQFF. The CDR3 region has the DNA TGTGCCAGCAGTTATACTAGCGGGAAAGGCAATGAGCAGTTCTTC.

V and J are TRBV13 and TRBJ1-2; D call uncertain. The CDR3 length is 12 residues. Trimming shortened V by 4 bases and J by 7 bases, and 10 bases separated the two germline ends. Germline CDR1 is PRHDT and CDR2 is FYEKMQ (reference sequence). CDR3 DNA sequence: TGTGCCAGCAGCTATCACGGCGGTGGCTACACCTTC. Its protein product is CASSYHGGGYTF.

In DNA form, the CDR3 reads TGCGCCAGCAGCCAAGAGCGGGTCCCCTTCTTTGAGCAGTTCTTC. Residues: CASSQERVPFFEQFF. This sequence joins TRBV4-1 and TRBJ2-1, with D tentatively TRBD2 (5 bases). V lost 0 bases, J lost 9 bases, and 15 bases lay in between. The CDR3 consists of 15 residues. CDR1 and CDR2 from the germline V gene are MGHRA and YSYEKL.

The V and J genes are TRBV5-1 and TRBJ2-3; 10 nucleotides match TRBD2. The length of the CDR3 is 16 residues. V dropped 4 bases and J dropped 0; count of bases not matched to a gene: 5. Germline V CDR1 and CDR2: SGHRS, YFSETQ. The CDR3 DNA reads as TGCGCCAGCAGCCAAGGACTAGCGGATAGCACAGATACGCAGTATTTT. Translation: CASSQGLADSTDTQYF. The whole variable domain, remainder taken from reference TRBV5-1 and TRBJ2-3, is KAGVTQTPRYLIKTRGQQVTLSCSPISGHRSVSWYQQTPGQGLQFLFEYFSETQRNKGNFPGRFSGRQFSNSRSEMNVSTLELGDSALYLCASSQGLADSTDTQYFGPGTRLTVL.

This chain links TRBV19 with TRBJ1-1; D call uncertain. The V and J ends lost 7 bases and 4 bases respectively, with 16 bases between them. In germline, CDR1 is LNHDA, CDR2 SQIVND (reference sequence). The CDR3 is made up of 14 amino acids. In DNA, the CDR3 is TGTGCCAGTACTCCCCCCGGGGAGGCCACTGAAGCTTTCTTT. Translating it yields CASTPPGEATEAFF. The entire variable domain, with the rest obtained from reference TRBV19 and TRBJ1-1, is as follows: DGGITQSPKYLFRKEGQNVTLSCEQNLNHDAMYWYRQDPGQGLRLIYYSQIVNDFQKGDIAEGYSVSREKKESFPLTVTSAQKNPTAFYLCASTPPGEATEAFFGQGTRLTVV.

This clonotype was recorded once. The gene calls are TRBV4-1 and TRBJ2-7; the D gene is possibly TRBD1 (6 bases). Trimming removed 8 bases from V and 7 bases from J, with 15 bases in between. Germline V gene lookup returns CDR1 MGHRA and CDR2 YSYEKL. The CDR3 contains 12 residues. The CDR3 region has the DNA TGCGCCAGCGGGTCTGGGGGCGCGGAGCAGTACTTC. Protein product: CASGSGGAEQYF.

This chain joins TRBV21-1 and TRBJ2-3; the DNA was not used to check the table's D call, TRBD1. TRBV21-1 is a listed pseudogene. The CDR3 is 16 amino acids. Here the CDR3 reads CASSLRRQGRTDTQYF. The CDR3 nucleotides are TGTGCCAGCAGCCTTCGAAGACAGGGGAGGACAGATACGCAGTATTTT.

The chain has TRBV7-9 and TRBJ2-7; D gene uncertain. V lost 8 bases, J lost 5 bases, and 7 bases lay in between. Germline V gene sequence: CDR1 SEHNR, CDR2 FQNEAQ (reference sequence). This CDR3 spans 10 amino acids. CDR3 region: CASGQDEQYF. CDR3 in DNA: TGTGCCAGCGGGCAGGACGAGCAGTACTTC.

The chain recombines TRBV12-3 or TRBV12-4 with TRBJ2-1; D possibly corresponds to TRBD2 (5 bases). Deletions cut 6 bases from V and 6 bases from J, with 12 bases between. The CDR3 extends over 13 amino acids. CDR3 sequence reads: CASSLPGFNEQFF. The CDR3 region has the DNA TGTGCCAGCAGCCTCCCGGGGTTCAATGAGCAGTTCTTC.

The chain joins TRBV27 to TRBJ2-7; 11 nucleotides align to TRBD2. Germline lookup yields CDR1 MNHEY and CDR2 SMNVEV (reference sequence). The CDR3 has 15 residues. Trimming cost V 2 bases and J 3 bases; bases outside gene matches: 3. CDR3 in DNA: TGTGCCAGCAGTTTAAGGGGGACTAGCGGCTACGAGCAGTACTTC. This gives the protein CASSLRGTSGYEQYF.

This clonotype was counted only a few times. The rearrangement joins TRBV3-1 to TRBJ1-1; no firm D call. Trimming removed 5 bases at V and 3 bases at J, with 10 bases between. Germline assignment: CDR1 LGHDT and CDR2 YNNKEL (reference sequence). This CDR3 spans 13 amino acids. As DNA, the CDR3 is TGTGCCAGCAGCTCGACGACGGACACTGAAGCTTTCTTT. Amino acids: CASSSTTDTEAFF.

The chain joins TRBV3-1 to TRBJ1-5, with D perhaps matching TRBD1 (5 bases). The CDR3 is 15 amino acids. V lost 0 bases and J lost 8, with 14 bases in between. Germline V gives CDR1 LGHDT, CDR2 YNNKEL (reference sequence). In nucleotides, the CDR3 is TGTGCCAGCAGCCAAGAGGTGTCGGGAGGGGAGCCCCAGCATTTT. Protein: CASSQEVSGGEPQHF.

The J gene is TRBJ2-3, the V gene TRBV20-1; TRBD1 matches 8 bases. The CDR3 runs 16 residues. In germline, CDR1 is DFQATT, CDR2 SNEGSKA (reference sequence). J lost 4 bases, V lost 1 base, and 10 bases had no gene match. The CDR3 coding sequence is TGCAGTGCTAGAGTTATACAGGGGGGTTTCGCAGATACGCAGTATTTT. Residues: CSARVIQGGFADTQYF.

This sequence joins TRBV11-2 and TRBJ2-1; D is unresolved. Germline lookup yields CDR1 SGHAT and CDR2 FQNNGV. The V end lost 2 bases, the J end lost 4 bases, and 9 bases lay between the germline ends. CDR3 length equals 14 residues. CDR3 sequence (DNA): TGTGCCAGCAGCTTAATGGCAGGATACAATGAGCAGTTCTTC. Encoded protein: CASSLMAGYNEQFF.

A word on this clonotype: The germline gene is not matched at one end of the junction; a read error may be the cause. The V and J genes are TRBV7-9 and TRBJ2-1; D call uncertain. There are 12 residues in the CDR3. Germline V gives CDR1 SEHNR, CDR2 FQNEAQ (reference sequence). As DNA, the CDR3 is TGTGGCAGCAGCTTAGATGACTGGGAAACGTTCTTC. Translation: CGSSLDDWETFF.

This chain uses TRBV6-5 with TRBJ1-1, with unresolved D. Germline V gene sequence: CDR1 MNHEY, CDR2 SVGAGI. V lost 5 bases and J lost 1, with 8 bases in between. This CDR3 has 13 residues. CDR3 in DNA: TGTGCCAGCAGTACCGGACGGAACACTGAAGCTTTCTTT. This encodes CASSTGRNTEAFF.

J is TRBJ1-2 and V is TRBV27; TRBD1 matches 7 bases. The CDR3 length is 15 residues. The germline gives CDR1 MNHEY, CDR2 SMNVEV (reference sequence). Trimming took 6 bases from V and 2 from J; bases not matched to a gene: 9. The CDR3 protein is CASRLQGTLNYGYTF. The CDR3 DNA reads as TGTGCCAGCAGACTACAGGGGACCCTAAACTATGGCTACACCTTC.